This passage covers 21 T cell receptor beta chains from one sample sequenced in a study of blood T cell repertoires in COVID-19. Sequenced by immunoSEQ multiplex PCR; TCRdb stores in-frame clones only, minus some. The table has 150,000 or so clones, roughly 87% seen once. The sequenced sample was PBMCs or T cells enriched from blood (not recorded which). The receptor set was obtained from a woman between 40 and 50 years old who had been exposed to COVID-19.

The V gene is TRBV19, the J gene TRBJ1-1; D is ambiguous. This CDR3 spans 14 amino acids. Looked up from germline, CDR1 is LNHDA and CDR2 is SQIVND (reference sequence). The V and J ends lost 0 bases and 5 bases respectively, with 10 bases between them. CDR3 in amino acids: CASSIDLSGTEAFF. The CDR3 bases are TGTGCCAGTAGTATAGATCTATCGGGAACTGAAGCTTTCTTT. Drawing the rest from reference TRBV19 and TRBJ1-1, the complete variable domain is DGGITQSPKYLFRKEGQNVTLSCEQNLNHDAMYWYRQDPGQGLRLIYYSQIVNDFQKGDIAEGYSVSREKKESFPLTVTSAQKNPTAFYLCASSIDLSGTEAFFGQGTRLTVV.

The gene calls are TRBV11-2 and TRBJ1-2; D is undetermined. The germline V gene has CDR1 SGHAT and CDR2 FQNNGV. The CDR3 loop spans 15 amino acids. Trimming cost V 5 bases and J 0 bases, with 13 bases left between them. CDR3: CASSPNRVANYGYTF. The CDR3 nucleotides are TGTGCCAGCAGCCCAAACCGCGTAGCTAACTATGGCTACACCTTC.

This rearrangement joins TRBV2 to TRBJ2-1; D possibly corresponds to TRBD2 (6 bases). Trimming pared 1 base from V and 7 bases from J, leaving 14 bases between. CDR1 and CDR2 from the germline V gene are SNHLY and FYNNEI. This CDR3 has 15 amino acids. CDR3 DNA sequence: TGTGCCAGCAGTGAAGTACCTGCGGGGCGAAATGAGCAGTTCTTC. Translated, it gives CASSEVPAGRNEQFF.

Details on this clone: This sample includes further DNA sequences coding for the same CDR3. The chain carries TRBV6-5 and TRBJ2-3, with a possible D match to TRBD2 (6 bases). The germline V and J ends were trimmed by 2 bases and 3 bases, with 12 bases remaining between them. CDR3 size: 15 residues. Germline-derived CDR1 and CDR2 are MNHEY and SVGAGI. CDR3 nucleotides: TGTGCCAGCAGTTACGGCGGGGCGAGAACAGATACGCAGTATTTT. Translation: CASSYGGARTDTQYF.

J is TRBJ2-7 and V is TRBV9; the D gene is possibly TRBD1 (6 bases). Trimming left V 5 bases short and J 2 bases short, with 11 bases between. Germline loops: CDR1 SGDLS, CDR2 YYNGEE. The CDR3 is 13 amino acids. The CDR3 sequence: CASSRQEAYEQYF. In DNA, the CDR3 is TGTGCCAGCAGTCGACAGGAGGCCTACGAGCAGTACTTC.

V gene TRBV7-2 combines with J gene TRBJ1-2, with TRBD1 identical over 9 bases. The CDR3 contains 17 residues. V shed 5 bases and J 1 base; nucleotides not matched to a gene: 11. Germline V CDR1 and CDR2: SGHTA, FQGNSA. CDR3 nucleotide sequence: TGTGCCAGCAGCCCTGGGACAGGGATACGGAGTAACTATGGCTACACCTTC. This sequence encodes CASSPGTGIRSNYGYTF.

This clone is a singleton in its sample. The V call is TRBV10-3, the J call TRBJ1-4, with 8 bases identical to TRBD1. Germline-derived CDR1 and CDR2 are ENHRY and SYGVKD. After removal of 4 bases from V and 5 bases from J, the junction contained 9 bases not matched to a gene. The CDR3 extends over 16 amino acids. The CDR3 region is CAISGQGASGNEKLFF. In nucleotides, the CDR3 is TGTGCCATCAGTGGGCAGGGGGCATCGGGGAATGAAAAACTGTTTTTT.

This chain links TRBV7-9 with TRBJ2-3, with 7 bases identical to TRBD2. This CDR3 has 16 amino acids. The junction had 8 bases not matched to a gene; V was cut back by 2 bases and J by 3 bases. Germline values: CDR1 SEHNR, CDR2 FQNEAQ (reference sequence). CDR3 amino acids: CASSLIGGSRTDTQYF. As DNA, the CDR3 is TGTGCCAGCAGCTTAATTGGCGGGAGTAGGACAGATACGCAGTATTTT.

The CDR3 is CASSPSGSGSNQPQHF. The CDR3 DNA reads as TGTGCCAGCAGCCCCTCAGGGTCCGGTAGCAATCAGCCCCAGCATTTT. The chain combines TRBV7-9 with TRBJ1-5; the D gene is possibly TRBD1 (5 bases). Germline-derived CDR1 and CDR2 are SEHNR and FQNEAQ (reference sequence). The CDR3 consists of 16 residues. Trimming stripped 5 bases from V and 0 bases from J, with 14 bases between.

This clone has a single count. This chain links TRBV25-1 with TRBJ1-6; no reliable D call. V was trimmed by 4 bases and J by 6 bases, leaving 4 bases between them. The V gene's germline CDR1 is MGHDK and CDR2 SYGVNS. The CDR3 is 12 amino acids. CDR3 amino acids: CASSVVNSPLHF. The CDR3 DNA sequence: TGTGCCAGCAGTGTAGTTAATTCACCCCTCCACTTT.

The V and J genes are TRBV5-1 and TRBJ1-4; D is undetermined. CDR1 and CDR2 from the germline V gene are SGHRS and YFSETQ. V dropped 3 bases and J dropped 7 bases, with 13 bases sitting between them. CDR3 length equals 14 residues. The CDR3 nucleotides are TGCGCCAGCAGCTCAAGCCCGGGAGGTGAAAAACTGTTTTTT. The encoded protein is CASSSSPGGEKLFF.

There are a few counts of this clone. This chain links TRBV5-1 with TRBJ1-6; 7 bases match TRBD1. Trimming at V came to 4 bases and at J to 0 bases, leaving 4 bases not matched to a gene. The CDR3 is made up of 16 amino acids. Germline loops: CDR1 SGHRS, CDR2 YFSETQ. CDR3 bases: TGCGCCAGCAGCCCATGGGACAGCTCCTATAATTCACCCCTCCACTTT. Translation: CASSPWDSSYNSPLHF.

The chain joins TRBV24-1 to TRBJ2-1; 14 bases are shared with TRBD2. Trimming removed 4 bases from V and 7 bases from J; junction bases left unmatched: 2. CDR1 is KGHDR, CDR2 SFDVKD, per germline. There are 15 residues in the CDR3. The CDR3 loop is CATSDRTSGGNEQFF. CDR3 nucleotide sequence: TGTGCCACCAGTGACCGGACTAGCGGGGGGAATGAGCAGTTCTTC.

The chain is built from TRBV7-9 and TRBJ1-1; D not resolved. Germline-derived CDR1 and CDR2 are SEHNR and FQNEAQ (reference sequence). The CDR3 is 13 residues long. The germline V and J ends were trimmed by 3 bases and 0 bases, with 5 bases remaining between them. CDR3 in amino acids: CASSFIMNTEAFF. DNA of the CDR3: TGTGCCAGCAGCTTTATTATGAACACTGAAGCTTTCTTT.

The chain carries TRBV4-3 and TRBJ1-5, with TRBD1 matching over 11 bases. Trimming took 0 bases from V and 5 from J; bases not matched to a gene: 6. Germline CDR1 reads LGHNA; CDR2 reads YSLEER. This CDR3 has 17 residues. The CDR3 protein is CASSQERTGGIHQPQHF. The CDR3 DNA sequence: TGCGCCAGCAGCCAAGAACGGACAGGGGGCATCCATCAGCCCCAGCATTTT.

The sample holds a few counts of this clone. The gene calls are TRBV5-5 and TRBJ2-7; the D gene is possibly TRBD1 (6 bases). The CDR3 consists of 16 residues. Trimming pared 4 bases from V and 3 bases from J, leaving 20 bases between. CDR1 is SGHKS and CDR2 is YYEKEE in the germline V gene (reference sequence). In nucleotides, the CDR3 is TGTGCCAGCAGCCCATCAACAGGGACGGGTTTCTACGAGCAGTACTTC. Translating it yields CASSPSTGTGFYEQYF.

This chain links TRBV7-9 with TRBJ2-1; tentative D call: TRBD1 (6 bases). The CDR3 covers 9 residues. In germline, CDR1 is SEHNR, CDR2 FQNEAQ (reference sequence). V was clipped by 8 bases and J by 16 bases, with 12 bases between them. DNA for the CDR3: TGTGCCAGCGGGACACCTGTATTCTTC. As protein: CASGTPVFF.

The chain combines TRBV7-9 with TRBJ2-3, with TRBD1 matching over 10 bases. Germline values: CDR1 SEHNR, CDR2 FQNEAQ (reference sequence). CDR3 length: 15 amino acids. V shed 4 bases, J shed 2 bases, and the junction held 3 bases outside the gene matches. As DNA, the CDR3 is TGTGCCAGCAGCTGGGGACAGGGGTCCACAGATACGCAGTATTTT. As protein: CASSWGQGSTDTQYF.

The genes are TRBV5-5 and TRBJ2-1; D is perhaps TRBD1 (5 bases). Trimming removed 4 bases from V and 6 bases from J, with 8 bases in between. Looked up from germline, CDR1 is SGHKS and CDR2 is YYEKEE (reference sequence). The CDR3 totals 12 residues. CDR3 region: CASSGQGNEQFF. The CDR3, as DNA: TGTGCCAGCAGCGGGCAGGGCAATGAGCAGTTCTTC.

The rearrangement uses TRBV4-3 and TRBJ2-5; 7 bases line up with TRBD1. The CDR3 sequence is 15 residues long. Germline V gives CDR1 LGHNA, CDR2 YSLEER. V lost 1 base to trimming and J lost 1 base; unmatched junction nucleotides: 3. CDR3 protein: CASSQVWTGQETQYF. The CDR3, as DNA: TGCGCCAGCAGCCAAGTCTGGACAGGCCAAGAGACCCAGTACTTC.

J is TRBJ1-4 and V is TRBV5-4; D is perhaps TRBD1 (5 bases). The V gene lost 4 bases and the J gene lost 8 bases, with 12 bases spanning the gap. The CDR3 length is 13 residues. Germline CDR1 and CDR2: SGHNT and YYREEE (reference sequence). The CDR3 region is CASSPGTLEKLFF. The CDR3 DNA reads as TGTGCCAGCAGCCCTGGGACTCTAGAAAAACTGTTTTTT.